This TCR beta chain was found in a study of T cells in Graves' hyperthyroidism and ophthalmopathy. Overall study findings and caveats: Most thyroid-expanded clonotypes above 0.001 were also found in blood.

Amplified regions were TCR beta CDR3 sequences from RNA transcripts. Primed by the HTBI set, a first-round RT-PCR was run on the TCR CDR3. MiXCR was run by TCRdb on the multiplex PCR reads, yielding one entry per CDR3 protein. The data contain fewer than 850,000 distinct CDR3 sequences, approximately 15% of them singletons. A note on this clonotype: Antigen specificity is unknown.

Patients between 18 and 65 years old had hyperthyroidism, newly diagnosed and lasting under 2 months. Patients were excluded because of uncontrolled infection, other autoimmune disease, pregnancy or lactation. This receptor was obtained from a man aged 50-60 years with Graves' hyperthyroidism. Sequenced sample: blood.

The CDR3 spells CASSLTPDRERNEQFF. As DNA, the CDR3 is TGCGCCAGCAGCTTGACCCCGGACAGGGAGAGGAATGAGCAGTTCTTC. V is TRBV5-1 and J is TRBJ2-1; the match to TRBD1 covers 8 bases. This CDR3 comprises 16 residues. Germline V gene sequence: CDR1 SGHRS, CDR2 YFSETQ. After removal of 1 base from V and 7 bases from J, the junction contained 10 bases not matched to a gene.